These T cell receptor beta chains were read from a single sample in a study of blood T cell repertoires in COVID-19. Here immunoSEQ multiplex PCR was the method, and the copy in TCRdb shows in-frame clones only, minus some. The sample lists 300,000 to 350,000 clones, 80% to 90% occurring once. Sequencing used PBMCs or T cells enriched from blood (not recorded which). The receptors were gathered from a man younger than 40 who had recovered from COVID-19. The CDR3 runs from the conserved cysteine through the conserved F or W.

TRBJ1-5,TRBV30,CAWSLGQNQPQHF
TRBJ2-1,TRBV10-3,CAIRGAGRSYNEQFF
TRBJ2-7,TRBV10-3,CAISGQQGSGYEQYF
TRBJ1-4,TRBV7-3,CASSLFGTGVEKLFF
TRBJ2-7,TRBV15,CATSSGTGFYEQYF
TRBJ2-1,TRBV7-8,CASSPGTGQYNEQFF
TRBJ2-7,TRBV9,CASSVGQGAYEQYF
TRBJ2-6,TRBV7-9,CASNLGGGTGANVLTF
TRBJ2-7,TRBV5-1,CASSPAPNFGGTYEQYF
TRBJ1-3,TRBV9,CASSVQGAGNTIYF
TRBJ1-4,TRBV30,CAWSAGPGWGVDEKLFF
TRBJ1-2,TRBV16,CASSQSRGRSGYTF
TRBJ1-2,TRBV6-2/TRBV6-3,CASSETEIYGYTF
TRBJ2-5,TRBV6-2/TRBV6-3,CASSYPGETQYF
TRBJ2-7,TRBV6-2/TRBV6-3,CASSTRTAYPRSSYEQYF
TRBJ1-1,TRBV29-1,CSVYRGQSGITEAFF